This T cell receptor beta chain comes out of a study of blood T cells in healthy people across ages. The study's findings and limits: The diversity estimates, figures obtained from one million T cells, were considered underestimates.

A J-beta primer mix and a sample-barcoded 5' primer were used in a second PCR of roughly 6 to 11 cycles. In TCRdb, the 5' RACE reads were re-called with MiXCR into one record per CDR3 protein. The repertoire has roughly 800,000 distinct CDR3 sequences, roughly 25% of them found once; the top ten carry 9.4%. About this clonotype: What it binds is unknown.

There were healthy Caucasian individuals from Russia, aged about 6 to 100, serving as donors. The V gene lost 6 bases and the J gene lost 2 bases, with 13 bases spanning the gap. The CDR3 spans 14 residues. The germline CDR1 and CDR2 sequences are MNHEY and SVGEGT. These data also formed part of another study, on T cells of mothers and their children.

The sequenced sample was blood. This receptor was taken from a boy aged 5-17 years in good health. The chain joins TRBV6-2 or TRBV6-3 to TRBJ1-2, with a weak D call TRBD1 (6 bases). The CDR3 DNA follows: TGTGCCAGCAGCGGCGGACAGCCAAACTATGGCTACACCTTC. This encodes CASSGGQPNYGYTF.